The table lists the clone carrying this TCR beta chain with a few counts. The antigen is undetermined. Treatment noted: oral pan-JAK inhibitor, 5-10 mg twice daily. The source of the sample is a study of CD8+ T cells in alopecia areata. Study-level points and caveats: The presence of one nonresponder keeps the tie between baseline CD8+ expansion and response uncertain. Tofacitinib significantly reduced both scalp clonality and expanded CD8+ clones among the top 100.

Per germline, CDR1 SGHTA and CDR2 FQGNSA. V gave up 3 bases and J gave up 0 bases, with 12 bases separating them. This CDR3 is 16 amino acids long. cDNA prepared by RNA extraction and subsequent reverse transcription served as the template for sequencing. TCRdb's table, derived via immunoSEQ multiplex PCR, lists solely in-frame clones and lacks some. Of a few hundred thousand clones in the sample, 60% were seen once. This receptor was obtained from a human donor with alopecia areata. The chain uses TRBV7-2 and TRBJ1-3, with D perhaps matching TRBD1 (6 bases). The input for sequencing was CD4+ T cells sorted from blood, taken around week 53, from a patient treated with tofacitinib. This chain's CDR3 is CASSFGQPHSGNTIYF. The CDR3 region has the DNA TGTGCCAGCAGCTTCGGACAGCCCCACTCTGGAAACACCATATATTTT. The variable domain in full, completed from reference TRBV7-2 and TRBJ1-3, reads GAGVSQSPSNKVTEKGKDVELRCDPISGHTALYWYRQSLGQGLEFLIYFQGNSAPDKSGLPSDRFSAERTGGSVSTLTIQRTQQEDSAVYLCASSFGQPHSGNTIYFGEGSWLTVV.